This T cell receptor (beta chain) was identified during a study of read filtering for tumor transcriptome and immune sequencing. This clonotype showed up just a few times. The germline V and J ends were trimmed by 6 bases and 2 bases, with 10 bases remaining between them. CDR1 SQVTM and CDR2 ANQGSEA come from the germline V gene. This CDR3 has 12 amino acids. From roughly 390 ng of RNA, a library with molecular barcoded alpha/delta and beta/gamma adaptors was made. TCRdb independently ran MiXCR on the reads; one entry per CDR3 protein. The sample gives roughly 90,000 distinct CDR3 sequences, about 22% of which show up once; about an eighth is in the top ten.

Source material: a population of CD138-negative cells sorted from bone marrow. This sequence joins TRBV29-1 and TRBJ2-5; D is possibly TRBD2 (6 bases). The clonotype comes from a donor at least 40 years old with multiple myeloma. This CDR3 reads CSVEGRQETQYF. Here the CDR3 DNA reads TGCAGCGTGGAGGGGAGGCAAGAGACCCAGTACTTC.